The 3 T cell receptor beta chains given below trace back to one sample, sequenced in a study of T cell responses to AZD1222 COVID-19 vaccine. Some clones are missing from TCRdb's copy, which holds only in-frame ones; the method was immunoSEQ multiplex PCR. The sample records 200,000 or so clones, approximately 94% being singletons. The source was peripheral blood, collected on day 0 of AZD1222 vaccination. All receptors come from an adult in good health.

The V call is TRBV19, the J call TRBJ2-7, with TRBD2 as a possible D gene (5 bases). The germline V gene has CDR1 LNHDA and CDR2 SQIVND (reference sequence). The CDR3 is made up of 13 amino acids. V lost 3 bases and J 2 bases, leaving 8 bases between the germline ends. The CDR3 reads CASSIEGTYEQYF. As DNA, the CDR3 is TGTGCCAGTAGTATTGAGGGAACCTACGAGCAGTACTTC.

The rearrangement links TRBV6-5 to TRBJ2-3, with TRBD2 matching 8 bases. The CDR3 runs to 13 residues. Germline V CDR1 and CDR2: MNHEY, SVGAGI. V lost 7 bases and J lost 4; bases outside the gene matches: 4. In DNA, the CDR3 is TGTGCCAGCAAGCGGGAGATTCCAGATACGCAGTATTTT. It translates to CASKREIPDTQYF.

A remark on this clone: The sample holds other DNA sequences that translate to the same CDR3. V gene TRBV7-2 combines with J gene TRBJ2-1; 10 positions match TRBD2. The germline gives CDR1 SGHTA, CDR2 FQGNSA. The CDR3 is made up of 11 amino acids. V shed 6 bases, J shed 10 bases, and the junction held 0 bases outside the gene matches. CDR3 sequence: CASRLAGEQFF. Written as DNA, the CDR3 is TGTGCCAGCAGACTAGCGGGAGAGCAGTTCTTC.